Sequencing of this T cell receptor beta chain was carried out in a study of cytomegalovirus exposure and HLA in healthy donors. Findings and limits, study-wide: Later analysis showed TCR association rates varying by HLA locus, highest for DRB1 and lowest for HLA-C. Data from an earlier analysis indicated that most TCR beta V segments were productive either about 87% or about 30% of the time.

The V and J ends lost 4 bases and 1 base respectively, with 21 bases between them. CDR1 and CDR2 from the germline V gene are SGHRS and YFSETQ. The CDR3 runs 18 residues. Amplification used 60 Vbeta primers and 13 Jbeta primers. Assay: immunoSEQ multiplex PCR; the TCRdb copy retains only in-frame clones and omits some. The sample lists roughly 120,000 clones; less than 80% were seen once. As concerns this clone: Antigen specificity is unknown.

This chain links TRBV5-1 with TRBJ2-1; no definite D call. Sequenced sample: PBMCs. This sequence originates from a woman in her thirties or forties in good health and CMV-seropositive. The DNA of the CDR3 is TGCGCCAGCAGCCGACAAATAGGAAAGGAAACTTCCTACAATGAGCAGTTCTTC. Its translation is CASSRQIGKETSYNEQFF.